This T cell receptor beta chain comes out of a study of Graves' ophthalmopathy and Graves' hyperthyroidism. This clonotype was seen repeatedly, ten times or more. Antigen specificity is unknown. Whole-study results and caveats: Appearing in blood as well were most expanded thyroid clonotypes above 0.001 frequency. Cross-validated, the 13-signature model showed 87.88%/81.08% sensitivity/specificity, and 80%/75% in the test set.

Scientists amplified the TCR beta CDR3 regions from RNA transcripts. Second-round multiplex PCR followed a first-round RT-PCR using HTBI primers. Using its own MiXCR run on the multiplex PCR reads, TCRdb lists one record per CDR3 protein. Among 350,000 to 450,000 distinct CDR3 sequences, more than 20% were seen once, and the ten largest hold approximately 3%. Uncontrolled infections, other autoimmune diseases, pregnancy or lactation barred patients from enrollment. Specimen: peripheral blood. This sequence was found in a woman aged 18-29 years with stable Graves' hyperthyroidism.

CDR3 DNA: TGCGCCAGCAGCCTAGCTACAGTGAACACTGAAGCTTTCTTT. It specifies CASSLATVNTEAFF. The V gene is TRBV5-1, the J gene TRBJ1-1; D unclear. V gave up 4 bases and J gave up 0 bases, with 10 bases separating them. CDR3 length: 14 amino acids. CDR1 SGHRS and CDR2 YFSETQ come from the germline V gene.